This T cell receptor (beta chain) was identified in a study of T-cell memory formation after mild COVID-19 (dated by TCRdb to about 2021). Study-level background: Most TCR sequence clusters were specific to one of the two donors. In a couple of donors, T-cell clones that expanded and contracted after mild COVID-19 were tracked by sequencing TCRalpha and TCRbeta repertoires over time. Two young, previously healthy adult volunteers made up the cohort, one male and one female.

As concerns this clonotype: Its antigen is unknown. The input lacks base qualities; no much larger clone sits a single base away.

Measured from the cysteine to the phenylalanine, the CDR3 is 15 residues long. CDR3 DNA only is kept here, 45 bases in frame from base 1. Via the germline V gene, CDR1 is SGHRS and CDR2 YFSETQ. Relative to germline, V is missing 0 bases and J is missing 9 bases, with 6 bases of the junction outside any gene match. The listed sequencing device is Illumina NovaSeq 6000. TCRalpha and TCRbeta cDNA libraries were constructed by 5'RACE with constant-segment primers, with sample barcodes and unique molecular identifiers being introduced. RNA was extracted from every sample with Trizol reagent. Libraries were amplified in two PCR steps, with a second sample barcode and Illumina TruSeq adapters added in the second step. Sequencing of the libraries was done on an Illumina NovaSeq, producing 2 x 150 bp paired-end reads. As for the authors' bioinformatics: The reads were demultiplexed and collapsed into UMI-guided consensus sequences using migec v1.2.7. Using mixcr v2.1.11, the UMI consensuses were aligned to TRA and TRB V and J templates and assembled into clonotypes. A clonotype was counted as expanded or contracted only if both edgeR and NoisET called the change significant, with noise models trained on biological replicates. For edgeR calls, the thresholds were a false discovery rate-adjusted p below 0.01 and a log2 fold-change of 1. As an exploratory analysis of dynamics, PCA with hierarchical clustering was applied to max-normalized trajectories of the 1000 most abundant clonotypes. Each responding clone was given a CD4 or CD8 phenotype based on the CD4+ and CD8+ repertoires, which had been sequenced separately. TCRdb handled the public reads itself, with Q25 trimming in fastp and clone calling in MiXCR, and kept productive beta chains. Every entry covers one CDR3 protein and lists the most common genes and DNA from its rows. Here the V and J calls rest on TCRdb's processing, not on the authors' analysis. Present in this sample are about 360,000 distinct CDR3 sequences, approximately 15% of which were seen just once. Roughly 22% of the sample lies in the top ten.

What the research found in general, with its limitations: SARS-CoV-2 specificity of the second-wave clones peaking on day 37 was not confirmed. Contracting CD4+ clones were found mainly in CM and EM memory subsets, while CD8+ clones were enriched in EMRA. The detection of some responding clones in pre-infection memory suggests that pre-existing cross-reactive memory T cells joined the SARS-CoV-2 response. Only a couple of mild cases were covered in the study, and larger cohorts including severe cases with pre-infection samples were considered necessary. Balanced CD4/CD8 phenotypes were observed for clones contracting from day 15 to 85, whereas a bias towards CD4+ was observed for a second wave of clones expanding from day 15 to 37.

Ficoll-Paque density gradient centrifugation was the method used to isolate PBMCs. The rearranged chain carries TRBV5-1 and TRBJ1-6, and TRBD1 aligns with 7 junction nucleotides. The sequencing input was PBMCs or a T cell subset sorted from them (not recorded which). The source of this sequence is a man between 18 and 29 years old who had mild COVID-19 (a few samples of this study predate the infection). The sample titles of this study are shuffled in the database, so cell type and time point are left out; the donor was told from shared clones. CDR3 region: CASSLVGQGGSPLHF. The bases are TGCGCCAGCAGCTTGGTCGGCCAGGGGGGTTCACCCCTCCACTTT. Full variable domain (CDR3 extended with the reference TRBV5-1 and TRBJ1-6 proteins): KAGVTQTPRYLIKTRGQQVTLSCSPISGHRSVSWYQQTPGQGLQFLFEYFSETQRNKGNFPGRFSGRQFSNSRSEMNVSTLELGDSALYLCASSLVGQGGSPLHFGNGTRLTVT.